The 29 T cell receptor beta chains reported below all come from one sample, sequenced in a study of T cells expressing NK-cell markers. TCRdb reanalyzed the 5' RACE reads, giving one entry per CDR3 protein sequence and no DNA. The sample totals approximately 110,000 distinct CDR3 sequences; its top ten clones hold approximately 18%. The source material was blood T cells: a sorted CD56 or NKG2C T cell subset, CD4+ or CD8+ T cells, or bulk PBMC T cells (not recorded which). Every receptor here comes from a woman aged 18 to 75 in good health.

The chain is built from TRBV12-3 or TRBV12-4 and TRBJ1-5; TCRdb reports TRBD1, a call that lacks DNA to check it against. CDR3 length: 14 residues. The CDR3 region is CASSFHQGGQPQHF.

The chain uses TRBV5-1 and TRBJ2-4; TCRdb returns TRBD1, unconfirmable since there is no DNA. This CDR3 comprises 14 residues. CDR1 is SGHRS and CDR2 is YFSETQ in the germline V gene. CDR3 protein: CASSQGQGENIQYF.

The genes are TRBV5-4 and TRBJ2-5. In germline, CDR1 is SGHNT, CDR2 YYREEE (reference sequence). This CDR3 has 17 residues. The CDR3 reads CASSLQPVSLSKETQYF.

The CDR3 sequence: CASSSSGTALARAFF. This chain links TRBV11-2 with TRBJ1-1; TCRdb calls TRBD1, which cannot be checked without DNA. The CDR3 length is 15 residues. Germline CDR1 reads SGHAT; CDR2 reads FQNNGV.

This chain uses TRBV29-1 with TRBJ1-1; TCRdb outputs TRBD1, but without DNA this stays unchecked. Germline CDR1 SQVTM, CDR2 ANQGSEA. The CDR3 loop spans 15 amino acids. The CDR3 sequence: CSVVDLGRTNTEAFF.

V usage is TRBV4-3 and J usage is TRBJ2-1; with no DNA, the TCRdb D assignment of TRBD1 cannot be verified. Germline assignment: CDR1 LGHNA and CDR2 YSLEER. The length of the CDR3 is 18 residues. The CDR3 loop reads CASSQDQTGVSSYNEQFF.

V and J are TRBV12-3 or TRBV12-4 and TRBJ2-1. This CDR3 is built from 15 residues. The CDR3 loop is CASSLPGSSYNEQFF.

The chain carries TRBV7-9 and TRBJ1-6; as DNA is missing, the TRBD1 call by TCRdb cannot be tested. Germline CDR1 SEHNR, CDR2 FQNEAQ (reference sequence). CDR3 length: 15 residues. The CDR3 region is CASSLAPGENSPLHF.

This chain uses TRBV5-4 with TRBJ1-1. Germline assignment: CDR1 SGHNT and CDR2 YYREEE (reference sequence). The CDR3 is 13 amino acids. The CDR3: CASSLGVGDEAFF. The whole variable domain, filled in from reference TRBV5-4 and TRBJ1-1, reads ETGVTQSPTHLIKTRGQQVTLRCSSQSGHNTVSWYQQALGQGPQFIFQYYREEENGRGNFPPRFSGLQFPNYSSELNVNALELDDSALYLCASSLGVGDEAFFGQGTRLTVV.

The V call is TRBV6-2 or TRBV6-3, the J call TRBJ2-7. Germline V lookup: CDR1 MNHEY, CDR2 SVGEGT. CDR3 length: 13 amino acids. The chain's CDR3 is CASTGIKSYEQYF.

This chain connects TRBV7-6 to TRBJ2-2. The CDR3 sequence is 13 residues long. The V gene's germline CDR1 is SGHVS and CDR2 FNYEAQ. The CDR3 protein is CASSLDGTGELFF.

The V and J genes are TRBV20-1 and TRBJ1-1; TCRdb selects TRBD1, and the lack of DNA leaves this call unchecked. The CDR3 has 13 residues. Germline V gene lookup returns CDR1 DFQATT and CDR2 SNEGSKA (reference sequence). CDR3 amino acids: CSAPDRGGTEAFF.

This chain joins TRBV7-2 and TRBJ2-1. The CDR3 extends over 15 amino acids. The germline gives CDR1 SGHTA, CDR2 FQGNSA. The CDR3: CASSQRELNYNEQFF. Full variable domain (missing parts from reference TRBV7-2 and TRBJ2-1): GAGVSQSPSNKVTEKGKDVELRCDPISGHTALYWYRQSLGQGLEFLIYFQGNSAPDKSGLPSDRFSAERTGGSVSTLTIQRTQQEDSAVYLCASSQRELNYNEQFFGPGTRLTVL.

V and J are TRBV5-5 and TRBJ2-3. The CDR3 has 13 residues. Germline values: CDR1 SGHKS, CDR2 YYEKEE (reference sequence). The CDR3: CASSQWYTDTQYF.

J is TRBJ2-1 and V is TRBV12-5; the D call from TCRdb, TRBD2, cannot be confirmed without DNA. The CDR3 consists of 15 residues. The V gene's germline CDR1 is LGHNT and CDR2 FRNRAP. The CDR3 spells CASGLVVGEGNEQFF.

This chain's CDR3 is CSARDRAPEYNEKLFF. The V call is TRBV20-1, the J call TRBJ1-4; the TCRdb D gene call, TRBD1, has no DNA to confirm it. The CDR3 runs to 16 residues. Germline values: CDR1 DFQATT, CDR2 SNEGSKA (reference sequence).

The rearrangement uses TRBV20-1 and TRBJ1-5; the D call from TCRdb, TRBD1, cannot be confirmed without DNA. The CDR3 totals 17 residues. The germline gives CDR1 DFQATT, CDR2 SNEGSKA (reference sequence). CDR3 amino acids: CSANSPDPGQGDQPQHF.

This chain uses TRBV27 with TRBJ2-1; TCRdb reports TRBD2, a call that lacks DNA to check it against. Germline V gene sequence: CDR1 MNHEY, CDR2 SMNVEV (reference sequence). CDR3 length: 14 residues. This CDR3 is CASRAGESYNEQFF.

This CDR3 reads CASSLSKDGYGTSTDTQYF. The chain carries TRBV27 and TRBJ2-3. Germline V gene lookup returns CDR1 MNHEY and CDR2 SMNVEV (reference sequence). CDR3 length: 19 amino acids.

The rearrangement links TRBV5-1 to TRBJ1-2; the D call from TCRdb, TRBD1, cannot be confirmed without DNA. The CDR3 contains 15 residues. Germline-derived CDR1 and CDR2 are SGHRS and YFSETQ. The CDR3 here is CASSSSQGADYGYTF.

This chain uses TRBV15 with TRBJ2-1; there is no DNA to check the TCRdb D call of TRBD1. The V gene's germline CDR1 is LNHNV and CDR2 YYDKDF (reference sequence). The CDR3 is made up of 14 amino acids. The CDR3 loop is CATTSGSSYNEQFF. The full variable domain, in which reference TRBV15 and TRBJ2-1 provide the parts outside the CDR3, is DAMVIQNPRYQVTQFGKPVTLSCSQTLNHNVMYWYQQKSSQAPKLLFHYYDKDFNNEADTPDNFQSRRPNTSFCFLDIRSPGLGDTAMYLCATTSGSSYNEQFFGPGTRLTVL.

V and J are TRBV23-1 and TRBJ2-5; TCRdb lists TRBD1, though no DNA is available to test this call. TRBV23-1 is annotated as an ORF whose role is uncertain. The CDR3 spans 13 residues. The CDR3 sequence: CASSPSTSRTQYF.

V and J are TRBV12-3 or TRBV12-4 and TRBJ2-6. The CDR3 is 13 residues long. CDR3 region: CASSFPGANVLTF.

J is TRBJ2-1 and V is TRBV14; the D call of TRBD2 rests on TCRdb alone, since no DNA is present to check it. The CDR3 length is 17 residues. Germline CDR1 SGHDN, CDR2 FVKESK. CDR3 sequence: CASSQDSGPSLSDEQFF.

The rearrangement links TRBV28 to TRBJ2-7; TCRdb calls TRBD2, which cannot be checked without DNA. The length of the CDR3 is 17 residues. Germline-derived CDR1 and CDR2 are MDHEN and SYDVKM. CDR3 loop: CASSSQGLAGATYEQYF.

The chain is built from TRBV5-6 and TRBJ1-1. The germline V gene encodes CDR1 SGHDT and CDR2 YYEEEE. The CDR3 extends over 15 amino acids. The CDR3: CASSLIRGAPTEAFF. The complete variable domain, with remaining parts taken from reference TRBV5-6 and TRBJ1-1, reads DAGVTQSPTHLIKTRGQQVTLRCSPKSGHDTVSWYQQALGQGPQFIFQYYEEEERQRGNFPDRFSGHQFPNYSSELNVNALLLGDSALYLCASSLIRGAPTEAFFGQGTRLTVV.

The rearrangement uses TRBV5-5 and TRBJ2-7. Germline V gives CDR1 SGHKS, CDR2 YYEKEE (reference sequence). This CDR3 is 13 amino acids long. CDR3 residues: CASSWDSTYEQYF.

The V and J genes are TRBV7-8 and TRBJ1-5. Germline V gene sequence: CDR1 SGHVS, CDR2 FQNEAQ. The CDR3 contains 15 residues. Here the CDR3 reads CASSLVWNGNQPQHF.

The chain combines TRBV3-1 with TRBJ2-1; TCRdb calls TRBD2, which cannot be checked without DNA. CDR3 length: 17 amino acids. Germline CDR1 reads LGHDT; CDR2 reads YNNKEL (reference sequence). CDR3 sequence: CASSQAEVGGLGNEQFF.